Each of the 9 T cell receptor beta chains below was sequenced from the same sample in a study of T-cell reconstitution after alpha-beta-depleted transplantation in children. As it was prepared, the TCRbeta library received unique molecular identifiers. TCRdb recomputed calls from the PCR reads with MiXCR, one row per CDR3 protein. The sample holds about 540,000 distinct CDR3 sequences; around 17% are singletons and the top ten take 3.3%. Sequencing used PBMCs from the stem cell graft donor, obtained from the stem cell graft. All receptors derive from a human donor who donated a stem cell graft to a child with acute lymphoblastic leukemia.

The gene calls are TRBV5-1 and TRBJ2-7, with D possibly being TRBD1 (6 bases). Germline V gene data show CDR1 as SGHRS and CDR2 as YFSETQ. V was pared by 5 bases and J by 4 bases, with 13 bases between. The CDR3 is 13 amino acids. For the CDR3, the DNA is TGCGCCAGCAGTTTCTGGACAGAATACGAGCAGTACTTC. Translating it yields CASSFWTEYEQYF.

This clonotype was detected only a few times. The chain carries TRBV29-1 and TRBJ1-4; no clear D. Looked up from germline, CDR1 is SQVTM and CDR2 is ANQGSEA. This CDR3 contains 13 residues. The V end was cut by 5 bases, the J end by 0 bases, with 7 bases between. The CDR3 is CSVWVATNEKLFF. CDR3 bases: TGCAGCGTTTGGGTCGCAACTAATGAAAAACTGTTTTTT.

This clonotype showed up just a few times. The genes are TRBV3-1 and TRBJ2-7; D remains unclear. The germline V gene encodes CDR1 LGHDT and CDR2 YNNKEL (reference sequence). V was trimmed by 3 bases and J by 0 bases, leaving 9 bases between them. CDR3 length: 14 amino acids. For the CDR3, the DNA is TGTGCCAGCAGCCACCTCCGGAGCTCCTACGAGCAGTACTTC. Amino acids: CASSHLRSSYEQYF.

The chain joins TRBV5-1 to TRBJ2-7; D might be TRBD2 (6 bases). The CDR3 covers 15 residues. V lost 3 bases to trimming and J lost 0 bases, with 13 bases between them. Germline loops: CDR1 SGHRS, CDR2 YFSETQ. In DNA, the CDR3 is TGCGCCAGCAGCTCCGGGAGCGGAAGCTCCTACGAGCAGTACTTC. This sequence encodes CASSSGSGSSYEQYF.

The chain joins TRBV11-1 to TRBJ2-1; 16 nucleotides align to TRBD2. Germline values: CDR1 SGHAT, CDR2 FQDESV (reference sequence). The CDR3 consists of 19 residues. V dropped 2 bases and J dropped 2; count of bases not matched to a gene: 6. The CDR3: CASSLLSGLAGGPYNEQFF. CDR3 DNA sequence: TGTGCCAGCAGCTTATTATCGGGACTAGCGGGAGGGCCCTACAATGAGCAGTTCTTC.

V is TRBV9 and J is TRBJ1-1, with TRBD1 matching over 8 bases. V lost 4 bases to trimming and J lost 0 bases; unmatched junction nucleotides: 11. The CDR3 consists of 17 residues. Germline lookup yields CDR1 SGDLS and CDR2 YYNGEE. The CDR3 DNA sequence: TGTGCCAGCAGCTTCCCTGACAGGGGTTTAATGAACACTGAAGCTTTCTTT. It encodes CASSFPDRGLMNTEAFF.

This clonotype showed up just a few times. J is TRBJ2-7 and V is TRBV9, with 10 bases that match TRBD1. The CDR3 extends over 16 amino acids. The germline CDR1 and CDR2 sequences are SGDLS and YYNGEE. V was clipped by 3 bases and J by 0 bases; unmatched bases: 6. The DNA of the CDR3 is TGTGCCAGCAGCGGGGGGGGACAGGGGCCCTCCTACGAGCAGTACTTC. Translating gives CASSGGGQGPSYEQYF.

This clonotype was seen a few times. Here the CDR3 DNA reads TGTGCCAGCAGTCCCCCTAGCAACGGCGAGCAGTACTTC. Translation gives CASSPPSNGEQYF. The rearrangement joins TRBV27 to TRBJ2-7; D is possibly TRBD2 (5 bases). The CDR3 is made up of 13 amino acids. V gave up 5 bases and J gave up 6 bases, with 14 bases separating them. Germline V lookup: CDR1 MNHEY, CDR2 SMNVEV (reference sequence).

J is TRBJ1-5 and V is TRBV12-3 or TRBV12-4, with D possibly matching TRBD1 (5 bases). CDR3 length: 16 amino acids. Trimming removed 4 bases at V and 3 bases at J, with 16 bases between. For the CDR3, the DNA is TGTGCCAGCAGTTCCAGGGCCCTGGAGAACAATCAGCCCCAGCATTTT. Translated: CASSSRALENNQPQHF.